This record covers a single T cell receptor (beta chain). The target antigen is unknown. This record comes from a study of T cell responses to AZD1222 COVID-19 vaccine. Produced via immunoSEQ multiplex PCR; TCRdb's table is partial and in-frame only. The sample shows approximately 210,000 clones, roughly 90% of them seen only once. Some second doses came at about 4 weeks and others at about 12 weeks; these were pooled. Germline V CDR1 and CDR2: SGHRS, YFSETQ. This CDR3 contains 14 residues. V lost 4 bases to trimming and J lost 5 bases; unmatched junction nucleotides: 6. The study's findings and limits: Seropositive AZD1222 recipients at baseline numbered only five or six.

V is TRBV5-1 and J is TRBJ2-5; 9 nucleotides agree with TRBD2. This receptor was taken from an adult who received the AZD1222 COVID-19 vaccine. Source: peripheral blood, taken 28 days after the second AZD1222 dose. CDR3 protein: CASSRREGAETQYF. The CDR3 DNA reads TGCGCCAGCAGCAGGCGGGAGGGGGCGGAGACCCAGTACTTC.